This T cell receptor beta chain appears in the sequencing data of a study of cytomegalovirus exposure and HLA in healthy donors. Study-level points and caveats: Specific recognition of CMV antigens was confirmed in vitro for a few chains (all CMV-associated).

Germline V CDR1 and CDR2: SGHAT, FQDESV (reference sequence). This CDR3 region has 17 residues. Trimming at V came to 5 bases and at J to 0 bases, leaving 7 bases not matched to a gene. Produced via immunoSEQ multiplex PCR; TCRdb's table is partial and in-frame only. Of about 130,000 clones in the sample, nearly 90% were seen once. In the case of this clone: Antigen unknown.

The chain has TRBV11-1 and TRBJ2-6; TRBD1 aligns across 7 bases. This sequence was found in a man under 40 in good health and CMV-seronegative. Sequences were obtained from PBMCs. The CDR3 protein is CASSPLDRYSGANVLTF. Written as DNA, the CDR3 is TGTGCCAGCAGCCCCCTGGACAGGTACTCTGGGGCCAACGTCCTGACTTTC.